A selection of T cell receptor beta chains follows, all from one sample in a study of blood T cell repertoires in COVID-19. Assay: immunoSEQ multiplex PCR; the TCRdb copy retains only in-frame clones and omits some. This table holds approximately 300,000 clones, 90% found once. Sequences were obtained from peripheral blood. These receptors came from a woman between 40 and 50 years old with acute or convalescent COVID-19. Each CDR3 is given without its conserved first and last residue. A D gene is named only where the DNA matches it firmly. Expanded clones are given a class, and other clones once, few, many or no size at all.

CDR3 protein	D gene	clone size	V gene	CDR3 length	J gene
ASSPGGARGGELF	-	-	TRBV5-1	13	TRBJ2-2
SASHSGNTIY	-	-	TRBV20-1	10	TRBJ1-3
ASSDARVAEQF	-	-	TRBV6-5	11	TRBJ2-1
ASSDGGGPVGELF	TRBD2	-	TRBV2	13	TRBJ2-2
ASSYLSRGDTEAF	-	-	TRBV6-5	13	TRBJ1-1
ASIGTALNTEAF	TRBD1	-	TRBV28	12	TRBJ1-1
AWNRGDYGYT	TRBD1	-	TRBV30	10	TRBJ1-2
ASSERSRGGQPQH	-	-	TRBV2	13	TRBJ1-5
ATTGDTEAF	TRBD1	-	TRBV15	9	TRBJ1-1
ASQKTGSSTDTQY	TRBD1	-	TRBV19	13	TRBJ2-3
ASSLVSQQGRAGELF	-	-	TRBV7-8	15	TRBJ2-2
ASSNILGQGAYNEQF	TRBD1	-	TRBV27	15	TRBJ2-1
ASSLGRANEKLF	-	-	TRBV5-1	12	TRBJ1-4
ASSPRRQIAKNIQY	-	once	TRBV5-8	14	TRBJ2-4
ASTYQGADGYT	TRBD1	-	TRBV5-8	11	TRBJ1-2
ATRQDTEAF	-	-	TRBV10-3	9	TRBJ1-1
ASSPPGGGRVAEAF	-	-	TRBV9	14	TRBJ1-1
ASSPRGYYGYT	-	-	TRBV18	11	TRBJ1-2
ASSLTSGGSQETQY	TRBD2	-	TRBV3-1/TRBV3-2	14	TRBJ2-5
ASSSPEKTQY	-	-	TRBV27	10	TRBJ2-5
ASSDRQGLSQAF	TRBD1	-	TRBV6-1	12	TRBJ1-1
ASSLGTSSQPQH	-	-	TRBV13	12	TRBJ1-5
ASIIPRGANTGELF	TRBD2	-	TRBV2	14	TRBJ2-2
ASSLGGGKTQY	TRBD1	-	TRBV13	11	TRBJ2-5
ASSQDGQVT	TRBD1	-	TRBV4-1	9	TRBJ1-2
ASSEFYPAGHTEAF	-	-	TRBV6-1	14	TRBJ1-1
ASSSIRDRPSRADTQY	TRBD1	-	TRBV7-8	16	TRBJ2-3
ASSTTAGDEKLF	-	-	TRBV19	12	TRBJ1-4
ASSGGQGYGYT	TRBD1	-	TRBV5-6	11	TRBJ1-2